A single T cell receptor beta chain is shown here with its context. The antigen is not known. At one end the junction does not follow the germline gene, possibly because of a read error. The PCR was carried out with 60 Vbeta primers and 13 Jbeta primers. Sequenced by immunoSEQ multiplex PCR; TCRdb stores in-frame clones only, minus some. Of about 130,000 clones in the sample, roughly four fifths were seen once. The sample comes from a study of cytomegalovirus exposure and HLA in healthy donors. Study results and limitations: Common viral pathogens seemed, in a later analysis, to connect with several of the most significant clusters.

The CDR3 is made up of 14 amino acids. The germline gives CDR1 SEHNR, CDR2 FQNEAQ (reference sequence). The V and J genes are TRBV7-9 and TRBJ2-5, with D perhaps matching TRBD2 (5 bases). The sequencing sample was made of PBMCs. The clonotype originates from a man aged 25-45 years in good health and CMV-seronegative. The chain's CDR3 is CSSSLAPSQETQYF. In DNA form, the CDR3 reads TGTTCCAGCAGCTTAGCGCCCAGTCAAGAGACCCAGTACTTC.